The 5 T cell receptor beta chains below come from one sample, sequenced in a study of tumor-infiltrating lymphocytes in localized non-small cell lung cancer. Clones were read by immunoSEQ multiplex PCR, and TCRdb kept only the in-frame ones, dropping some. Among about 15,000 clones listed, roughly 72% were seen once. The sequenced sample consisted of lung tumor tissue. These receptors all come from a human donor with non-small cell lung cancer.

This clone has a handful of counts. This chain connects TRBV7-2 to TRBJ2-1; D remains ambiguous. V was clipped by 4 bases and J by 9 bases, with 7 bases between them. The germline V gene has CDR1 SGHTA and CDR2 FQGNSA. The CDR3 runs 11 residues. The CDR3, as DNA: TGTGCCAGCAGCTCCCAAGTTGAGCAGTTCTTC. It encodes CASSSQVEQFF.

CDR3 nucleotide sequence: TGTGCCAGCAGTCCGGGACTAGCGAGAGTCCCAGATACGCAGTATTTT. As protein: CASSPGLARVPDTQYF. The rearrangement joins TRBV27 to TRBJ2-3; TRBD2 matches at 10 bases. There are 16 residues in the CDR3. Germline loops: CDR1 MNHEY, CDR2 SMNVEV (reference sequence). V dropped 5 bases and J dropped 4; count of bases not matched to a gene: 9.

The chain combines TRBV2 with TRBJ1-1; D gene unclear. Germline CDR1 is SNHLY and CDR2 is FYNNEI. The CDR3 extends over 12 amino acids. V was trimmed by 6 bases and J by 2 bases, leaving 7 bases between them. CDR3: CASRRDNTEAFF. Here the CDR3 DNA reads TGTGCCAGCAGGAGGGATAACACTGAAGCTTTCTTT.

The rearrangement joins TRBV5-1 to TRBJ1-2; D is uncertain. The CDR3 totals 13 residues. Trimming cost V 4 bases and J 7 bases, with 14 bases left between them. CDR1 is SGHRS and CDR2 is YFSETQ in the germline V gene. CDR3 nucleotides: TGCGCCAGCAGCGGACTCGAAACGAGTGGCTACACCTTC. Translation gives CASSGLETSGYTF.

The genes are TRBV7-2 and TRBJ1-2; D perhaps matches TRBD1 (5 bases). The CDR3 is made up of 18 amino acids. Trimming shortened V by 1 base and J by 2 bases, and 20 bases separated the two germline ends. Germline-derived CDR1 and CDR2 are SGHTA and FQGNSA. The CDR3 sequence: CASSLVGGGAESNYGYTF. Written as DNA, the CDR3 is TGTGCCAGCAGCTTAGTCGGAGGAGGGGCGGAATCGAACTATGGCTACACCTTC.